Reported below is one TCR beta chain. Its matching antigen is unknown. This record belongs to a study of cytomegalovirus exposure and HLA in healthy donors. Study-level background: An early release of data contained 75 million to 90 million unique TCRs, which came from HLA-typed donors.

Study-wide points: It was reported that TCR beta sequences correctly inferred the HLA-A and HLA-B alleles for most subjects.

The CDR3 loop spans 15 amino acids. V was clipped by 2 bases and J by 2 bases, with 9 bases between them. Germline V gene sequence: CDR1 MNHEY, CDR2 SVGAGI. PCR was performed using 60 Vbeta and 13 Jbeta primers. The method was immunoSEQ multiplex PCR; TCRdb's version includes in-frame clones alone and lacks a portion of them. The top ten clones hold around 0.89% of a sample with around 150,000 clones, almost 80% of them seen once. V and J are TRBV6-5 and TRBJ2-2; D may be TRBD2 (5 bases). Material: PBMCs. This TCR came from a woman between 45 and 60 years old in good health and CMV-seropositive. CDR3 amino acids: CASSYRRFNTGELFF. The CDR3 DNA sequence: TGTGCCAGCAGTTACCGGAGGTTTAACACCGGGGAGCTGTTTTTT.